The 18 T cell receptor beta chains given below trace back to one sample, sequenced in a study of CD8 T cells in Susac syndrome. An input of 0.5 to 1 ug of RNA was subjected to reverse transcription using random hexamers. TCRdb reprocessed the immunoSEQ multiplex PCR reads with MiXCR, giving one entry per CDR3 protein. Of 150,000 to 200,000 distinct CDR3 sequences listed, 85% to 95% are singletons. Sequenced: CD4+ T cells from PBMCs. The source is a human donor with Susac syndrome.

The chain links TRBV29-1 to TRBJ2-2, with 7 bases that match TRBD1. J lost 2 bases, V lost 6 bases, and 6 bases had no gene match. Germline CDR1 is SQVTM and CDR2 is ANQGSEA. CDR3 length: 14 residues. In DNA, the CDR3 is TGCAGCGTCTGGGGGACAGATAACACCGGGGAGCTGTTTTTT. Translated: CSVWGTDNTGELFF.

This chain links TRBV7-2 with TRBJ2-2; 7 bases fit TRBD1. The germline V gene has CDR1 SGHTA and CDR2 FQGNSA. V shed 3 bases and J 5 bases; nucleotides not matched to a gene: 9. This CDR3 has 16 residues. CDR3 DNA: TGTGCCAGCAGCTTTCTGACAGGGATCAATACCGGGGAGCTGTTTTTT. Residues: CASSFLTGINTGELFF.

V usage is TRBV11-2 and J usage is TRBJ2-1; D is uncertain. The CDR3 runs to 11 residues. V lost 6 bases, J lost 5 bases, and 5 bases lay in between. Germline CDR1 SGHAT, CDR2 FQNNGV. The CDR3 region is CASRGNNEQFF. The DNA of the CDR3 is TGTGCCAGCAGGGGTAACAATGAGCAGTTCTTC.

V is TRBV2 and J is TRBJ2-1, with D unclear. This CDR3 comprises 12 residues. Germline values: CDR1 SNHLY, CDR2 FYNNEI. V lost 3 bases to trimming and J lost 6 bases, with 6 bases between them. CDR3: CASSEVLNEQFF. The CDR3, as DNA: TGTGCCAGCAGTGAGGTCCTCAATGAGCAGTTCTTC.

CDR3 sequence (DNA): TGCGCCAGCAGTCAACAGGTTTCTAATGAAAAACTGTTTTTT. Amino acids: CASSQQVSNEKLFF. This chain links TRBV5-1 with TRBJ1-4, with D possibly matching TRBD1 (5 bases). V lost 5 bases to trimming and J lost 3 bases, with 11 bases between them. CDR3 length equals 14 residues. Looked up from germline, CDR1 is SGHRS and CDR2 is YFSETQ.

J is TRBJ1-4 and V is TRBV3-1; 9 bases fit TRBD1. V lost 7 bases, J lost 7 bases, and 4 bases stayed unmatched. Germline loops: CDR1 LGHDT, CDR2 YNNKEL (reference sequence). The CDR3 totals 13 residues. The DNA of the CDR3 is TGTGCCAGCACGGACAGGGGAGGTGAAAAACTGTTTTTT. Protein product: CASTDRGGEKLFF.

The chain is built from TRBV20-1 and TRBJ1-2; no reliable D call. This CDR3 spans 14 amino acids. CDR1 and CDR2 (germline): DFQATT, SNEGSKA (reference sequence). V was shortened by 6 bases and J by 6 bases, with 20 bases between the two germline ends. DNA for the CDR3: TGCAGTGCCCACGCCTGGGGAGGGTACGATGGCTACACCTTC. It translates to CSAHAWGGYDGYTF.

The V gene is TRBV5-1, the J gene TRBJ2-7; 8 nucleotides align to TRBD1. V trimming: 1 base; J trimming: 3 bases; junction bases outside the gene matches: 9. CDR3 size: 16 residues. Germline CDR1 SGHRS, CDR2 YFSETQ. CDR3 sequence (DNA): TGCGCCAGCAGCTTGTATTCGGGACAGGTGATCTACGAGCAGTACTTC. Translation gives CASSLYSGQVIYEQYF. The full variable domain, in which reference TRBV5-1 and TRBJ2-7 provide the parts outside the CDR3, is KAGVTQTPRYLIKTRGQQVTLSCSPISGHRSVSWYQQTPGQGLQFLFEYFSETQRNKGNFPGRFSGRQFSNSRSEMNVSTLELGDSALYLCASSLYSGQVIYEQYFGPGTRLTVT.

This rearrangement joins TRBV30 to TRBJ2-3, with 15 bases aligning to TRBD2. With 2 bases clipped from V and 7 bases from J, the junction kept 7 bases outside the gene matches. The CDR3 extends over 16 amino acids. Germline CDR1 reads GTSNPN; CDR2 reads SVGIG (reference sequence). The CDR3 DNA reads TGTGCCTGGAGTCAAGGGACTAGCGGGGGGAGGTATACGCAGTATTTT. Amino acid sequence: CAWSQGTSGGRYTQYF. The entire variable domain, with the rest obtained from reference TRBV30 and TRBJ2-3, is as follows: SQTIHQWPATLVQPVGSPLSLECTVEGTSNPNLYWYRQAAGRGLQLLFYSVGIGQISSEVPQNLSASRPQDRQFILSSKKLLLSDSGFYLCAWSQGTSGGRYTQYFGPGTRLTVL.

The chain employs TRBV20-1 and TRBJ1-2; D not resolved. Germline loops: CDR1 DFQATT, CDR2 SNEGSKA (reference sequence). V was clipped by 5 bases and J by 8 bases, with 15 bases between them. The CDR3 spans 12 residues. This CDR3 reads CSAPGPLGGYTF. Here the CDR3 DNA reads TGCAGTGCTCCCGGGCCCCTGGGCGGCTACACCTTC.

CDR3 amino acids: CASSPYLLERNEQFF. The CDR3 DNA follows: TGCGCCAGCAGCCCCTATTTGTTGGAGCGAAATGAGCAGTTCTTC. The chain joins TRBV5-1 to TRBJ2-1; D ambiguous. V was shortened by 4 bases and J by 7 bases, with 18 bases between the two germline ends. CDR1 is SGHRS and CDR2 is YFSETQ in the germline V gene. The CDR3 length is 15 residues. Combining the CDR3 with reference TRBV5-1 and TRBJ2-1 gives the whole variable domain KAGVTQTPRYLIKTRGQQVTLSCSPISGHRSVSWYQQTPGQGLQFLFEYFSETQRNKGNFPGRFSGRQFSNSRSEMNVSTLELGDSALYLCASSPYLLERNEQFFGPGTRLTVL.

The chain has TRBV20-1 and TRBJ1-1, with TRBD1 as a possible D gene (5 bases). V was trimmed by 5 bases and J by 1 base, leaving 11 bases between them. CDR3 length: 13 residues. Per germline, CDR1 DFQATT and CDR2 SNEGSKA (reference sequence). CDR3 bases: TGCAGTGCTTGGACAACGGGGAACACTGAAGCTTTCTTT. Residues: CSAWTTGNTEAFF.

This chain connects TRBV6-1 to TRBJ1-2; possibly TRBD1 for D (5 bases). CDR1 is MNHNS, CDR2 SASEGT, per germline. This CDR3 has 14 residues. Trimming shortened V by 2 bases and J by 8 bases, and 15 bases separated the two germline ends. Here the CDR3 reads CASSETGRAAGYTF. The CDR3 DNA is TGTGCCAGCAGTGAAACTGGCAGGGCGGCGGGCTACACCTTC.

The chain uses TRBV2 and TRBJ1-2; D not certain. V dropped 2 bases and J dropped 5 bases, with 15 bases sitting between them. CDR1 and CDR2 (germline): SNHLY, FYNNEI. The CDR3 loop spans 15 amino acids. CDR3 bases: TGTGCCAGCAGTGAAAGGGAAGCAGGATCGTATGGCTACACCTTC. Translation: CASSEREAGSYGYTF.

This clonotype was detected only once. CDR3 sequence (DNA): TGTGCCAGGCAACTAAGACAGGGGGCCCTGAACACTGAAGCTTTCTTT. Amino acid sequence: CARQLRQGALNTEAFF. V and J are TRBV2 and TRBJ1-1; TRBD1 matches at 10 bases. The CDR3 contains 16 residues. Germline V gene lookup returns CDR1 SNHLY and CDR2 FYNNEI. The V and J ends lost 9 bases and 0 bases, in that order; junction bases with no gene match: 10.

In its sample, this clonotype was seen once. V and J are TRBV6-1 and TRBJ2-7; 9 nucleotides line up with TRBD2. The CDR3 runs to 13 residues. Germline assignment: CDR1 MNHNS and CDR2 SASEGT. The J segment lost 4 bases and the V segment lost 8 bases, leaving 6 bases of the junction unmatched. CDR3 nucleotides: TGTGCCAGCCTTAGCGGGAGAAGATACGAGCAGTACTTC. This translates into CASLSGRRYEQYF.

The chain joins TRBV18 to TRBJ1-5, with D possibly being TRBD1 (5 bases). Trimming pared 3 bases from V and 2 bases from J, leaving 11 bases between. In germline, CDR1 is KGHSH, CDR2 LQKENI. The CDR3 covers 15 residues. The CDR3 DNA reads TGTGCCAGCTCACCTTTAGGGGATGGCAATCAGCCCCAGCATTTT. Encoded protein: CASSPLGDGNQPQHF.

The chain has TRBV20-1 and TRBJ1-1, with 9 bases fitting TRBD1. CDR1 DFQATT and CDR2 SNEGSKA come from the germline V gene (reference sequence). Losses at the gene ends were 5 bases for V and 5 bases for J; bases not matched to a gene: 6. This CDR3 region has 13 residues. CDR3 residues: CSAPGQGGTEAFF. In nucleotides, the CDR3 is TGCAGTGCTCCGGGACAGGGCGGGACTGAAGCTTTCTTT.